Shown below are 30 T cell receptor beta chains from a single sample sequenced in a study of beta chain features in type 1 diabetes. Reverse transcription of all isolated RNA meant that expressed TCRB transcripts were sequenced. Clones were read by immunoSEQ multiplex PCR, and TCRdb kept only the in-frame ones, dropping some. This table holds under 250,000 clones, about 25% found once. Sequences were obtained from central memory CD4+ T cells from blood. The receptor set was obtained from a man in his thirties or forties in good health.

In the case of this clone: Other DNA sequences in the sample encode the same CDR3. The CDR3 sequence: CSVWTGGETQYF. The CDR3 DNA reads as TGCAGCGTTTGGACAGGGGGTGAGACCCAGTACTTC. V gene TRBV29-1 combines with J gene TRBJ2-5, with 10 bases identical to TRBD1. CDR1 is SQVTM and CDR2 is ANQGSEA in the germline V gene. The CDR3 runs 12 residues. V dropped 5 bases and J dropped 5; count of bases not matched to a gene: 2.

This clone occurred a few times. This sequence joins TRBV5-5 and TRBJ2-3; possibly TRBD2 for D (5 bases). V dropped 7 bases and J dropped 3 bases, with 18 bases sitting between them. The CDR3 is 15 residues long. Germline assignment: CDR1 SGHKS and CDR2 YYEKEE (reference sequence). CDR3 DNA: TGTGCCAGCGCCCGCGAGGGATTTGAAACAGATACGCAGTATTTT. This codes for CASAREGFETDTQYF. Full variable domain (missing parts from reference TRBV5-5 and TRBJ2-3): DAGVTQSPTHLIKTRGQQVTLRCSPISGHKSVSWYQQVLGQGPQFIFQYYEKEERGRGNFPDRFSARQFPNYSSELNVNALLLGDSALYLCASAREGFETDTQYFGPGTRLTVL.

This clone was picked up many times. V is TRBV7-9 and J is TRBJ2-3; D gene uncertain. CDR1 and CDR2 (germline): SEHNR, FQNEAQ (reference sequence). The CDR3 is 14 amino acids. Trimming stripped 4 bases from V and 2 bases from J, with 10 bases between. This CDR3 is CASSSWSPTDTQYF. The DNA of the CDR3 is TGTGCCAGCAGCTCGTGGAGCCCCACAGATACGCAGTATTTT.

V is TRBV19 and J is TRBJ1-3, with D perhaps matching TRBD1 (6 bases). Germline CDR1 reads LNHDA; CDR2 reads SQIVND (reference sequence). The V end was cut by 5 bases, the J end by 3 bases, with 11 bases between. There are 14 residues in the CDR3. The CDR3 sequence is CASSANRVGNTIYF. The CDR3 nucleotides read TGTGCCAGTAGTGCCAACAGGGTTGGAAACACCATATATTTT.

This chain connects TRBV7-6 to TRBJ2-1, with a tentative D call TRBD1 (5 bases). With 4 bases removed from V and 2 bases from J, the gap between germline ends came to 12 bases. The CDR3 consists of 15 residues. Germline V gives CDR1 SGHVS, CDR2 FNYEAQ. CDR3 sequence (DNA): TGTGCCAGCAGCTCGAGGCAGGGCCCCTACAATGAGCAGTTCTTC. Residues: CASSSRQGPYNEQFF.

The chain joins TRBV6-5 to TRBJ1-1; the D is unclear. Trimming removed 6 bases at V and 10 bases at J, with 15 bases between. The CDR3 is 12 residues long. Germline V lookup: CDR1 MNHEY, CDR2 SVGAGI. For the CDR3, the DNA is TGTGCCAGCAGCTGGGCCGGCCATGTAGCTTTCTTT. Its protein product is CASSWAGHVAFF.

The sample holds a few counts of this clone. The CDR3 nucleotides read TGCGCCAGCAGCTTGGCAAGAACCGGGACGGGAAACACTGAAGCTTTCTTT. Protein product: CASSLARTGTGNTEAFF. The chain uses TRBV5-1 and TRBJ1-1; a possible D gene is TRBD1 (5 bases). The V gene lost 0 bases and the J gene lost 2 bases, with 17 bases spanning the gap. The CDR3 covers 17 residues. The germline gives CDR1 SGHRS, CDR2 YFSETQ.

The chain joins TRBV7-9 to TRBJ1-1, with unresolved D. V lost 1 base to trimming and J lost 1 base, with 4 bases between them. Germline CDR1 SEHNR, CDR2 FQNEAQ (reference sequence). This CDR3 comprises 13 residues. CDR3 region: CASSLGQNTEAFF. In nucleotides, the CDR3 is TGTGCCAGCAGCTTAGGACAGAACACTGAAGCTTTCTTT.

This clone was observed at least ten times. J is TRBJ2-1 and V is TRBV7-9; unclear D gene. The CDR3 has 12 residues. The ends were cut back, 0 bases at V and 9 bases at J, with 6 bases in the middle. Germline V gives CDR1 SEHNR, CDR2 FQNEAQ (reference sequence). CDR3 sequence: CASSLAGIEQFF. The CDR3 bases are TGTGCCAGCAGCTTAGCAGGGATTGAGCAGTTCTTC.

This clone showed up many times. The chain carries TRBV7-2 and TRBJ2-5, with 8 bases matching TRBD2. The J segment lost 5 bases and the V segment lost 1 base, leaving 6 bases of the junction unmatched. Germline V CDR1 and CDR2: SGHTA, FQGNSA. This CDR3 has 15 amino acids. This chain's CDR3 is CASSLGSGTEETQYF. The DNA of the CDR3 is TGTGCCAGCAGCTTAGGTAGCGGGACCGAGGAGACCCAGTACTTC.

The CDR3 sequence is CASSLLASYNEQFF. CDR3 in DNA: TGTGCCAGTAGTCTACTAGCATCATACAATGAGCAGTTCTTC. The V and J genes are TRBV19 and TRBJ2-1; a weak D match, TRBD2 (6 bases). Deletions cut 5 bases from V and 4 bases from J, with 12 bases between. CDR1 is LNHDA and CDR2 is SQIVND in the germline V gene (reference sequence). The CDR3 is made up of 14 amino acids.

The chain employs TRBV7-2 and TRBJ2-1; D gene ambiguous. CDR3 length equals 13 residues. Per the germline V gene, CDR1 is SGHTA and CDR2 is FQGNSA. Trimming took off 1 base at V and 6 bases at J, with 7 bases between the two ends. The CDR3 nucleotides read TGTGCCAGCAGCTTAGGACTGATCAATGAGCAGTTCTTC. Translated, it gives CASSLGLINEQFF.

This clone has only a few counts. The chain carries TRBV25-1 and TRBJ2-5; D may be TRBD2 (7 bases). V was shortened by 4 bases and J by 5 bases, with 14 bases between the two germline ends. Germline lookup yields CDR1 MGHDK and CDR2 SYGVNS. The CDR3 is 14 residues long. DNA of the CDR3: TGTGCCAGCAGTGCAAGGGGGGGAGGGGAGACCCAGTACTTC. It yields the protein CASSARGGGETQYF. Based on the CDR3 plus reference TRBV25-1 and TRBJ2-5, the full variable domain is EADIYQTPRYLVIGTGKKITLECSQTMGHDKMYWYQQDPGMELHLIHYSYGVNSTEKGDLSSESTVSRIRTEHFPLTLESARPSHTSQYLCASSARGGGETQYFGPGTRLLVL.

V is TRBV28 and J is TRBJ1-5; D possibly corresponds to TRBD1 (6 bases). V was pared by 2 bases and J by 6 bases, with 8 bases between. Germline CDR1 and CDR2: MDHEN and SYDVKM. The CDR3 extends over 13 amino acids. CDR3 nucleotide sequence: TGTGCCAGCAGTTTAGGGGGGGCTCAGCCCCAGCATTTT. Residues: CASSLGGAQPQHF.

This clone was observed at least ten times. This chain links TRBV6-1 with TRBJ2-1, with D perhaps being TRBD1 or TRBD2 (5 bases each). With 1 base removed from V and 4 bases from J, the gap between germline ends came to 11 bases. The CDR3 loop spans 15 amino acids. CDR1 is MNHNS, CDR2 SASEGT, per germline. CDR3 sequence: CASSEELGEYNEQFF. CDR3 in DNA: TGTGCCAGCAGTGAAGAGCTGGGGGAGTACAATGAGCAGTTCTTC.

This clone was picked up a small number of times. This chain uses TRBV5-4 with TRBJ2-7, with TRBD2 matching 8 bases. CDR1 is SGHNT and CDR2 is YYREEE in the germline V gene (reference sequence). V trimming: 1 base; J trimming: 6 bases; junction bases outside the gene matches: 9. The CDR3 sequence is 15 residues long. CDR3: CASSLKKRESGEQYF. The CDR3 DNA follows: TGTGCCAGCAGCTTGAAAAAGCGGGAGAGCGGCGAGCAGTACTTC. The full variable domain, with the rest looked up from reference TRBV5-4 and TRBJ2-7, is ETGVTQSPTHLIKTRGQQVTLRCSSQSGHNTVSWYQQALGQGPQFIFQYYREEENGRGNFPPRFSGLQFPNYSSELNVNALELDDSALYLCASSLKKRESGEQYFGPGTRLTVT.

V and J are TRBV5-1 and TRBJ2-5; TRBD1 matches 8 bases. CDR1 is SGHRS and CDR2 is YFSETQ in the germline V gene. Trimming took 8 bases from V and 3 from J; bases not matched to a gene: 9. This CDR3 has 14 residues. The CDR3 coding sequence is TGCGCCAGTACAGGGGGTAGTACGGAAGAGACCCAGTACTTC. Protein product: CASTGGSTEETQYF. The full variable domain, rest sourced from reference TRBV5-1 and TRBJ2-5, is KAGVTQTPRYLIKTRGQQVTLSCSPISGHRSVSWYQQTPGQGLQFLFEYFSETQRNKGNFPGRFSGRQFSNSRSEMNVSTLELGDSALYLCASTGGSTEETQYFGPGTRLLVL.

This chain connects TRBV4-2 to TRBJ2-3; 8 bases line up with TRBD2. Germline CDR1 LGHNA, CDR2 YNFKEQ. V gave up 0 bases and J gave up 5 bases; unmatched junction bases: 7. The CDR3 has 16 amino acids. The CDR3 spells CASSQDGAGEGDTQYF. DNA of the CDR3: TGTGCCAGCAGCCAAGATGGAGCGGGGGAGGGAGATACGCAGTATTTT.

The sample holds one count of this clone. The rearrangement uses TRBV7-9 and TRBJ2-2; perhaps TRBD2 as D (5 bases). Per germline, CDR1 SEHNR and CDR2 FQNEAQ (reference sequence). V shed 8 bases and J shed 0 bases, with 16 bases lying between them. This CDR3 region has 16 residues. The DNA of the CDR3 is TGTGCCAGCGAACGGAGGACCTCTTCGAACACCGGGGAGCTGTTTTTT. This gives the protein CASERRTSSNTGELFF. The full variable domain, completed using reference TRBV7-9 and TRBJ2-2, is DTGVSQNPRHKITKRGQNVTFRCDPISEHNRLYWYRQTLGQGPEFLTYFQNEAQLEKSRLLSDRFSAERPKGSFSTLEIQRTEQGDSAMYLCASERRTSSNTGELFFGEGSRLTVL.

This clone occurred a few times. The chain carries TRBV5-6 and TRBJ2-3; TRBD1 agrees at 7 bases. Germline trimming cut 0 bases from V and 4 bases from J; bases unmatched to any gene: 5. The length of the CDR3 is 15 residues. Germline V gives CDR1 SGHDT, CDR2 YYEEEE. CDR3: CASSLDRGTSDTQYF. CDR3 coding DNA: TGTGCCAGCAGCTTGGACAGGGGCACGTCAGATACGCAGTATTTT.

This clone came up a few times. The V gene is TRBV30, the J gene TRBJ1-1; unclear D gene. Germline CDR1 reads GTSNPN; CDR2 reads SVGIG (reference sequence). The CDR3 extends over 11 amino acids. The V and J ends lost 3 bases and 6 bases respectively, with 8 bases between them. The CDR3 DNA reads TGTGCCTGGAGGCAAGCGTCTGAAGCTTTCTTT. This codes for CAWRQASEAFF.

This clone was found many times. This same CDR3 is encoded by further DNA sequences in the sample. This chain connects TRBV11-2 to TRBJ2-1; no firm D call. Germline CDR1 and CDR2: SGHAT and FQNNGV. There are 11 residues in the CDR3. Trimming shortened V by 3 bases and J by 7 bases, and 4 bases separated the two germline ends. As DNA, the CDR3 is TGTGCCAGCAGCTTGATAAATGAGCAGTTCTTC. Encoded protein: CASSLINEQFF.

The V and J genes are TRBV5-6 and TRBJ2-5; 7 bases match TRBD1. V gave up 5 bases and J gave up 3 bases; unmatched junction bases: 4. Germline values: CDR1 SGHDT, CDR2 YYEEEE. This CDR3 contains 13 residues. The CDR3 DNA follows: TGTGCCAGCAGATTAACAGGGGAAGAGACCCAGTACTTC. Translation: CASRLTGEETQYF.

This rearrangement joins TRBV15 to TRBJ1-2; weak D call: TRBD1 (6 bases). This CDR3 has 14 residues. CDR1 and CDR2 from the germline V gene are LNHNV and YYDKDF (reference sequence). The germline V and J ends were trimmed by 0 bases and 4 bases, with 9 bases remaining between them. Here the CDR3 reads CATSRDGQSYGYTF. The DNA of the CDR3 is TGTGCCACCAGCAGAGATGGACAGTCCTATGGCTACACCTTC.

The chain has TRBV5-1 and TRBJ2-7; D may correspond to TRBD1 or TRBD2 (6 bases each). V lost 3 bases to trimming and J lost 3 bases, with 13 bases between them. The CDR3 length is 14 residues. Germline V gene sequence: CDR1 SGHRS, CDR2 YFSETQ. The CDR3 protein is CASSSEGTHYEQYF. The CDR3 DNA sequence: TGCGCCAGCAGCTCGGAGGGGACACACTACGAGCAGTACTTC.

The chain uses TRBV30 and TRBJ1-4; 7 positions agree with TRBD1. V lost 3 bases to trimming and J lost 14 bases; unmatched junction nucleotides: 12. Germline V gene data show CDR1 as GTSNPN and CDR2 as SVGIG (reference sequence). CDR3 length equals 13 residues. CDR3 nucleotide sequence: TGTGCCTGGAGCAGAGAGGGGGCGCGAGCCCTGTTTTTT. This encodes CAWSREGARALFF. Supplemented by reference TRBV30 and TRBJ1-4, the full variable domain reads SQTIHQWPATLVQPVGSPLSLECTVEGTSNPNLYWYRQAAGRGLQLLFYSVGIGQISSEVPQNLSASRPQDRQFILSSKKLLLSDSGFYLCAWSREGARALFFGSGTQLSVL.

Only a few counts were recorded for this clone. The CDR3 nucleotides read TGTGCCTGGAGTGTAACAGCTAGCTCCTATAATTCACCCCTCCACTTT. Encoded protein: CAWSVTASSYNSPLHF. This chain uses TRBV30 with TRBJ1-6; no reliable D call. The CDR3 consists of 16 residues. Germline values: CDR1 GTSNPN, CDR2 SVGIG (reference sequence). V was cut by 0 bases and J by 0 bases, with 9 bases left in between.

This chain links TRBV29-1 with TRBJ1-1; D is unresolved. Between the trimmed V and J ends, which lost 6 bases and 0 bases, there was a span of 17 bases. There are 15 residues in the CDR3. Germline V gives CDR1 SQVTM, CDR2 ANQGSEA. For the CDR3, the DNA is TGCAGCGTCGGCCTGGATGGTGGGATGAACACTGAAGCTTTCTTT. Translated, it gives CSVGLDGGMNTEAFF.

The chain couples TRBV30 to TRBJ1-3; D not certain. This CDR3 is 14 amino acids long. Germline V gene data show CDR1 as GTSNPN and CDR2 as SVGIG (reference sequence). Trimming stripped 4 bases from V and 0 bases from J, with 10 bases between. CDR3 bases: TGTGCCTGGACGCGGAGGGACTCTGGAAACACCATATATTTT. This gives the protein CAWTRRDSGNTIYF.

Ten or more counts support this clone. CDR3 region: CASSLQPISGANVLTF. In DNA form, the CDR3 reads TGTGCCAGCAGCTTACAACCCATCTCTGGGGCCAACGTCCTGACTTTC. This chain links TRBV7-2 with TRBJ2-6; D is unclear. Germline V gene lookup returns CDR1 SGHTA and CDR2 FQGNSA. This CDR3 is built from 16 residues. Trimming pared 2 bases from V and 0 bases from J, leaving 8 bases between. The full variable domain, in which reference TRBV7-2 and TRBJ2-6 provide the parts outside the CDR3, is GAGVSQSPSNKVTEKGKDVELRCDPISGHTALYWYRQSLGQGLEFLIYFQGNSAPDKSGLPSDRFSAERTGGSVSTLTIQRTQQEDSAVYLCASSLQPISGANVLTFGAGSRLTVL.